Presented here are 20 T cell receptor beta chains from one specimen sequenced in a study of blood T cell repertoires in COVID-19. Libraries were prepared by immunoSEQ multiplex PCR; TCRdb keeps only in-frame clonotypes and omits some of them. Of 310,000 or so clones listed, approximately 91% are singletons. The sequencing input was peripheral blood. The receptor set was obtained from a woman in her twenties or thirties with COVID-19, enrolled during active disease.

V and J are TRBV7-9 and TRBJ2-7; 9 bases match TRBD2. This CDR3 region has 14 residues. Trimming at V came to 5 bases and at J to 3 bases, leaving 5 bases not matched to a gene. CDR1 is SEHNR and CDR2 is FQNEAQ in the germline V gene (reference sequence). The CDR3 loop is CASSLLAGSYEQYF. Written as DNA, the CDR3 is TGTGCCAGCAGCCTGCTAGCGGGGAGCTACGAGCAGTACTTC.

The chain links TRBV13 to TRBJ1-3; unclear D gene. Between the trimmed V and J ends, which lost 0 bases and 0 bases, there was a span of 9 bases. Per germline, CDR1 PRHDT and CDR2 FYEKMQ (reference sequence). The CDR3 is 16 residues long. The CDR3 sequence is CASSLGYGRSGNTIYF. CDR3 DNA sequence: TGTGCCAGCAGCTTAGGTTATGGCCGCTCTGGAAACACCATATATTTT.

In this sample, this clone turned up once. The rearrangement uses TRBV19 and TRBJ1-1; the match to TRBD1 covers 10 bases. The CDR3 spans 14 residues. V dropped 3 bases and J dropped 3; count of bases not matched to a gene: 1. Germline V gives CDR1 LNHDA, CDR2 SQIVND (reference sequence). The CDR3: CASSMTGGYTEAFF. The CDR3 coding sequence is TGTGCCAGTAGTATGACAGGGGGCTACACTGAAGCTTTCTTT.

The DNA for the CDR3 is TGTGCCAGCAGCCAAGACGTGGCCAGGGGTTTCTCCTATGGCTACACCTTC. Protein: CASSQDVARGFSYGYTF. V gene TRBV3-1 (or the pseudogene TRBV3-2) combines with J gene TRBJ1-2; possible D gene TRBD1, 6 bases. Germline lookup yields CDR1 LGHDT and CDR2 YNNKEL (reference sequence). The germline V and J ends were trimmed by 0 bases and 4 bases, with 18 bases remaining between them. There are 17 residues in the CDR3.

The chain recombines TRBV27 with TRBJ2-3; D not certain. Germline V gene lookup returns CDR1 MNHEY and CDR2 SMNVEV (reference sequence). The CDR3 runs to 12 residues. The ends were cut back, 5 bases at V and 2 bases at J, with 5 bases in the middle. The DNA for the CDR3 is TGTGCCAGCAGTCCTAACACAGATACGCAGTATTTT. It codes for CASSPNTDTQYF.

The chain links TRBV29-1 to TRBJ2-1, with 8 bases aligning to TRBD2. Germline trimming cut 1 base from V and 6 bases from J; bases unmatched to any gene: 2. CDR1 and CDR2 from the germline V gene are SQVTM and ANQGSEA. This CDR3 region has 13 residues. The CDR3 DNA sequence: TGCAGCGTTGAAGGGACTAGCCGCAATGAGCAGTTCTTC. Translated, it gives CSVEGTSRNEQFF.

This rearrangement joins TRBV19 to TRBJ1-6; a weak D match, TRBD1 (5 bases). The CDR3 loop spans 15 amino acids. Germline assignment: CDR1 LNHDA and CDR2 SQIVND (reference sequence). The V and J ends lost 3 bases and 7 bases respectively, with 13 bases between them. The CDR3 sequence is CASSIGGVGNSPLHF. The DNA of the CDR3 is TGTGCCAGTAGTATCGGAGGGGTGGGCAATTCACCCCTCCACTTT.

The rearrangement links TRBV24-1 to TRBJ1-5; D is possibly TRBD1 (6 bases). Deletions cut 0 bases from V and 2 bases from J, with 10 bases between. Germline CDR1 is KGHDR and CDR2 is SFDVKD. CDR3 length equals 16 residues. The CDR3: CATSDLTGKGNQPQHF. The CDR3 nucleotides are TGTGCCACCAGTGATTTGACAGGGAAGGGCAATCAGCCCCAGCATTTT.

CDR3 in amino acids: CASSFLVVNYGYTF. CDR3 DNA: TGTGCCAGCAGCTTTCTTGTAGTTAACTATGGCTACACCTTC. The V call is TRBV7-2, the J call TRBJ1-2; D remains ambiguous. Germline V gene sequence: CDR1 SGHTA, CDR2 FQGNSA. Trimming pared 3 bases from V and 1 base from J, leaving 9 bases between. CDR3 length: 14 amino acids.

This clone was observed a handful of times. DNA of the CDR3: TGCGCCAGCAGTTTCAGGGTGGGACTTGCTGAAGCTTTCTTT. This encodes CASSFRVGLAEAFF. The V gene is TRBV10-2, the J gene TRBJ1-1, with D possibly TRBD1 on 5 matching bases. Trimming cost V 5 bases and J 6 bases, with 16 bases left between them. Per the germline V gene, CDR1 is WSHSY and CDR2 is SAAADI. The CDR3 is made up of 14 amino acids.

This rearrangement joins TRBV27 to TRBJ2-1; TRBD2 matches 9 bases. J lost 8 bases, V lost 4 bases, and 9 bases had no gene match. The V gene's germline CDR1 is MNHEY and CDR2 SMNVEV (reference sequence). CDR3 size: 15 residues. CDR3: CASSSRLAVLDEQFF. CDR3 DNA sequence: TGTGCCAGCAGTTCCCGACTAGCGGTCTTGGATGAGCAGTTCTTC.

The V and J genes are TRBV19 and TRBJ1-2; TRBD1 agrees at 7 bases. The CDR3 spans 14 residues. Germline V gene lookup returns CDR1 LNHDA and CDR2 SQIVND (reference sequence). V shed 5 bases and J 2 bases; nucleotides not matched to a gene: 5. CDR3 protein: CASSPRDSNYGYTF. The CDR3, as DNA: TGTGCCAGTAGTCCCCGGGACAGCAACTATGGCTACACCTTC.

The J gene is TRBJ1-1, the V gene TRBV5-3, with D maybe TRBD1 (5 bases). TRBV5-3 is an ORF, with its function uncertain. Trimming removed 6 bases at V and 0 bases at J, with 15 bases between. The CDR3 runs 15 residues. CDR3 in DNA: TGTGCCAGAAAAAGGGCCGGGGGAATGAACACTGAAGCTTTCTTT. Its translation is CARKRAGGMNTEAFF.

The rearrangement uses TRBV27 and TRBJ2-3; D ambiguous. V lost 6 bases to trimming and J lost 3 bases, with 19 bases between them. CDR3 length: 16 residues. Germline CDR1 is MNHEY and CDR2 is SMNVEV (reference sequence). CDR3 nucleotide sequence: TGTGCCAGCAGCCCTCGTGGCGCCGGAGCGACAGATACGCAGTATTTT. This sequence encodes CASSPRGAGATDTQYF.

This CDR3 reads CATSDSSGGSYNEQFF. CDR3 sequence (DNA): TGTGCCACCAGTGATTCGAGCGGAGGCTCCTACAATGAGCAGTTCTTC. The V call is TRBV24-1, the J call TRBJ2-1; D might be TRBD2 (5 bases). Germline CDR1 and CDR2: KGHDR and SFDVKD. There are 16 residues in the CDR3. The ends were cut back, 2 bases at V and 0 bases at J, with 10 bases in the middle.

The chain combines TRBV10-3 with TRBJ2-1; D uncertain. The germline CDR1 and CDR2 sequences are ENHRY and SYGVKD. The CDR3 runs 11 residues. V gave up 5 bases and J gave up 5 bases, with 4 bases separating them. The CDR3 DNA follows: TGTGCCATCAGTATCAACAATGAGCAGTTCTTC. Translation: CAISINNEQFF.

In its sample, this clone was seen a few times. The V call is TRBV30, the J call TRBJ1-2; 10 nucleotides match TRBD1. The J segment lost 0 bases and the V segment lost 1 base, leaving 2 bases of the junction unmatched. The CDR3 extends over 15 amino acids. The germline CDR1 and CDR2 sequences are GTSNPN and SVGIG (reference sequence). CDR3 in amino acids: CAWSAGQGANYGYTF. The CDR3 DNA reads TGTGCCTGGAGTGCCGGACAGGGGGCTAACTATGGCTACACCTTC.

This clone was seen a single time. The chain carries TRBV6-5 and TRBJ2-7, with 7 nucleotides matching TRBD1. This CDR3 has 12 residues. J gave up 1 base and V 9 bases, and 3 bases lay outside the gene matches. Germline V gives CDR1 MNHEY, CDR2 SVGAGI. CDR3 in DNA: TGTGCCAGTCGGGACAGTTCCTACGAGCAGTACTTC. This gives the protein CASRDSSYEQYF.

Here the CDR3 DNA reads TGTGCCAGCAGTACACGACAGGGAATCTATGGCTACACCTTC. It specifies CASSTRQGIYGYTF. V usage is TRBV6-5 and J usage is TRBJ1-2; 7 bases agree with TRBD1. Germline CDR1 and CDR2: MNHEY and SVGAGI. V gave up 5 bases and J gave up 4 bases; unmatched junction bases: 7. The CDR3 runs 14 residues.

As DNA, the CDR3 is TGTGCCAGCAGCCTCCTTAGCGGGGGCCAGGGGGGCTACACCTTC. Its protein is CASSLLSGGQGGYTF. The rearrangement uses TRBV14 and TRBJ1-2, with D possibly being TRBD1 (6 bases). CDR1 is SGHDN, CDR2 FVKESK, per germline. Between the trimmed V and J ends, which lost 4 bases and 8 bases, there was a span of 20 bases. The CDR3 is 15 residues long. The entire variable domain, with the rest obtained from reference TRBV14 and TRBJ1-2, is as follows: EAGVTQFPSHSVIEKGQTVTLRCDPISGHDNLYWYRRVMGKEIKFLLHFVKESKQDESGMPNNRFLAERTGGTYSTLKVQPAELEDSGVYFCASSLLSGGQGGYTFGSGTRLTVV.